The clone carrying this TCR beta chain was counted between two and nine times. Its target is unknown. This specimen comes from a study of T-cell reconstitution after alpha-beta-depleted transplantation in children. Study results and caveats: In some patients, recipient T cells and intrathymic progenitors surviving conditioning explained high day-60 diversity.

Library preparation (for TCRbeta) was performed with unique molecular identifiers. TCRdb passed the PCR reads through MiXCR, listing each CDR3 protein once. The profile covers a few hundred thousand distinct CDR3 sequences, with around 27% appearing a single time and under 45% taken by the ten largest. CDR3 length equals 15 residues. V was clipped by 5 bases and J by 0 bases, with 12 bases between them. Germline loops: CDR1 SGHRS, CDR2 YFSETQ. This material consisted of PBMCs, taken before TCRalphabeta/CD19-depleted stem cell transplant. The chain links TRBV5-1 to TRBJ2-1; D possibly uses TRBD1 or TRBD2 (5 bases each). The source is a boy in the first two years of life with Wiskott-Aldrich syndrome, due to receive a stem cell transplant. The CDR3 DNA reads TGCGCCAGCAGTTACACCGGGACCTCCTACAATGAGCAGTTCTTC. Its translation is CASSYTGTSYNEQFF.